This T cell receptor beta chain is from a study of cytomegalovirus exposure and HLA in healthy donors. Study-level results: Rare TCR sequences dominated, though some public TCRs recurred in many donors.

CDR3 length equals 14 residues. Trimming at V came to 6 bases and at J to 8 bases, leaving 7 bases not matched to a gene. The germline V gene has CDR1 MDHEN and CDR2 SYDVKM. With 60 Vbeta and 13 Jbeta primers, the PCR was carried out. Here immunoSEQ multiplex PCR was the method, and the copy in TCRdb shows in-frame clones only, minus some. The repertoire holds around 94,000 clones, with about 80% as singletons. Note on this clone: The antigen is not known.

The sequence derives from a human donor in good health. The specimen was PBMCs. The chain is built from TRBV28 and TRBJ1-4, with 9 bases that match TRBD1. DNA for the CDR3: TGTGCCAGCAGGTCAACAGGGGGCGAAGAAAAACTGTTTTTT. Translation gives CASRSTGGEEKLFF.